Shown below are 6 T cell receptor beta chains from a single sample sequenced in a study of T cell repertoires in cytomegalovirus infection. Antigen specificity for these receptors is unknown. From the reads, TCRdb called clonotypes with MiXCR, one entry per CDR3 protein. The sample lists 650,000 to 850,000 distinct CDR3 sequences, 25% to 30% occurring once. This material consisted of cultured CD8+ T cells from PBMCs, taken from culture after CMV antigen stimulation. The receptors come from a human donor in good health (CMV status not recorded). Some clones in this sample may be carry-over from other donors' samples.

This clonotype has a count of ten or more. The V call is TRBV4-1, the J call TRBJ2-4, with D tentatively TRBD1 (6 bases). V lost 0 bases to trimming and J lost 2 bases, with 8 bases between them. This CDR3 is 15 amino acids long. Germline V gene lookup returns CDR1 MGHRA and CDR2 YSYEKL. The CDR3 region is CASSQEWDTKNIQYF. The CDR3 coding sequence is TGCGCCAGCAGCCAAGAATGGGACACCAAAAACATTCAGTACTTC.

This clonotype has more than one count but fewer than ten. V gene TRBV5-6 combines with J gene TRBJ2-1; tentative D call: TRBD2 (5 bases). The CDR3 totals 14 residues. The ends were cut back, 1 base at V and 4 bases at J, with 9 bases in the middle. CDR1 is SGHDT, CDR2 YYEEEE, per germline. DNA of the CDR3: TGTGCCAGCAGCTTGCTCTCGGGATACAATGAGCAGTTCTTC. As protein: CASSLLSGYNEQFF.

Only a few counts were recorded for this clonotype. This chain uses TRBV6-4 with TRBJ2-1; D might be TRBD2 (5 bases). The germline V and J ends were trimmed by 0 bases and 10 bases, with 13 bases remaining between them. Germline CDR1 MRHNA, CDR2 SNTAGT. The CDR3 loop spans 14 amino acids. CDR3 nucleotides: TGTGCCAGCAGTGACTCGATCGGGGTGGACGAGCAGTTCTTC. Its translation: CASSDSIGVDEQFF.

J is TRBJ2-7 and V is TRBV20-1; 8 nucleotides agree with TRBD1. CDR3 size: 16 residues. In germline, CDR1 is DFQATT, CDR2 SNEGSKA (reference sequence). Losses at the gene ends were 2 bases for V and 2 bases for J; bases not matched to a gene: 11. This CDR3 is CSARNEGQVFPYEQYV. The CDR3 nucleotides are TGCAGTGCTAGAAATGAGGGACAGGTATTTCCCTACGAGCAGTACGTC.

This clonotype appeared once. V gene TRBV15 combines with J gene TRBJ2-1; 10 bases fit TRBD1. The CDR3 is 13 residues long. Germline V gene sequence: CDR1 LNHNV, CDR2 YYDKDF (reference sequence). With 4 bases clipped from V and 8 bases from J, the junction kept 2 bases outside the gene matches. The CDR3 nucleotides read TGTGCCACCAGCACCGGGACAGGGGATGAGCAGTTCTTC. Residues: CATSTGTGDEQFF.

This clonotype has only a few counts. This rearrangement joins TRBV7-9 to TRBJ2-4; 7 bases match TRBD2. J was trimmed by 6 bases and V by 3 bases; bases with no gene match: 2. The CDR3 consists of 13 residues. Germline V gives CDR1 SEHNR, CDR2 FQNEAQ (reference sequence). CDR3 in amino acids: CASSFGGVNIQYF. The CDR3 nucleotides are TGTGCCAGCAGCTTTGGGGGGGTAAACATTCAGTACTTC.